This T cell receptor beta chain emerged from a study of monozygotic twins with inflammatory bowel disease (dated by TCRdb to the late 2010s). Regarding the complete study: In total, approximately 28 monozygotic twin pairs made up the full study: 19 Danish pairs, all IBD-discordant, plus nine German pairs, of which four were IBD-concordant and five were IBD-discordant. The search for disease-associated traits relied mainly on comparing, within discordant pairs, IBD patients with their genetically identical healthy co-twins. Each individual had, on average, about 151 000 unique TCRalpha sequences and 181 000 unique TCRbeta sequences available for analysis.

General findings and caveats noted by the study authors: No difference in repertoire similarity was observed between concordant and discordant twins, possibly owing to limited statistical power. Compared with healthy twins, IBD patients had fewer clonotypes in common with other individuals, a difference most pronounced in patients showing signs of disease activity. TCRbeta repertoire diversity, by inverse Simpson index, was decreased in IBD patients compared with their healthy co-twins. Background noise and inter-individual variability may have been introduced into the repertoires by the differing immunosuppressive treatments among patients. The analysis was unable to tell different T cell subtypes apart. The results gave no support for a single strong signal or clonotype linked to IBD.

Turning to this clonotype: No cognate antigen has been identified for it.

Libraries were constructed by 5' RACE. Each TCR library was prepared from around 3,200 ng of total RNA. For each sample, cDNA synthesis with SMARTScribe reverse transcriptase was split into eight separate reactions. Unique molecular identifiers containing a 6-nucleotide sample barcode were introduced through template switching during cDNA synthesis. Two nested PCRs of roughly 15 and 9 cycles amplified the TCRalpha and TCRbeta cDNA, and bead purification followed each PCR. Before amplification, the cDNA was both treated with uracil DNA-glycosylase and purified with the QIAquick PCR purification kit. The second PCR added Illumina TruSeq-compatible adapters along with sample-specific barcodes. Library quality and concentration were assessed using TapeStation and Qubit, and roughly 5.5 ng of each library was pooled. Pooled libraries were sequenced on an Illumina HiSeq2500 single-index Rapid Run with 2 x 100 bp reads and custom sequencing primers. As for the authors' bioinformatics: PCR and sequencing errors were corrected by UMI-based consensus assembly using MiGEC version 1.2.6. V(D)J alignment, clonotype assembly and CDR3 extraction were performed with MiXCR version 2.1.1. To normalise gene usage, clonotype sharing and MAIT/NKT TCR abundance, the top 1000, 10 000 and 20 000 clonotypes in each sample were analysed. After downsampling to 27 000 UMIs, diversity was calculated as the inverse Simpson index using the vegan R package. Paired Mann-Whitney U tests were applied to discordant twin pairs, with Benjamini-Hochberg correction for multiple testing. TCRdb reprocessed the reads and assigns one entry to each CDR3 protein sequence, leaving out DNA. TCRdb, rather than the study authors, made the V and J calls. The sample's own table lists 200,000 to 250,000 distinct CDR3 sequences. Roughly 7.1% of the sample belongs to the ten largest clones.

From each donor, a roughly 2.5 ml peripheral blood sample was drawn into PAXgene tubes and stored at -80 degrees C. Total RNA was isolated from whole blood with the PAXgene blood miRNA kit on an automated QIAcube, without T cell sorting. Peripheral blood from monozygotic twin pairs who were concordant or discordant for inflammatory bowel disease underwent deep TCRalpha and TCRbeta repertoire profiling using unique molecular barcoding. Smoking habits were recorded for all twin pairs, and each individual was classified as a current, former or never smoker. Reading from cysteine to phenylalanine, the CDR3 counts 14 amino acids. The DNA sequence is not available. CDR1 ENHRY and CDR2 SYGVKD were looked up in the germline V gene.

The source is a human donor with ulcerative colitis or Crohn's disease, or a healthy co-twin of an affected twin (not recorded which). The sequence joins TRBV10-3 to TRBJ2-1; TCRdb's D call of TRBD1 is untestable without DNA. The sample was blood. CDR3 protein: CAIRGVGASAEQFF.